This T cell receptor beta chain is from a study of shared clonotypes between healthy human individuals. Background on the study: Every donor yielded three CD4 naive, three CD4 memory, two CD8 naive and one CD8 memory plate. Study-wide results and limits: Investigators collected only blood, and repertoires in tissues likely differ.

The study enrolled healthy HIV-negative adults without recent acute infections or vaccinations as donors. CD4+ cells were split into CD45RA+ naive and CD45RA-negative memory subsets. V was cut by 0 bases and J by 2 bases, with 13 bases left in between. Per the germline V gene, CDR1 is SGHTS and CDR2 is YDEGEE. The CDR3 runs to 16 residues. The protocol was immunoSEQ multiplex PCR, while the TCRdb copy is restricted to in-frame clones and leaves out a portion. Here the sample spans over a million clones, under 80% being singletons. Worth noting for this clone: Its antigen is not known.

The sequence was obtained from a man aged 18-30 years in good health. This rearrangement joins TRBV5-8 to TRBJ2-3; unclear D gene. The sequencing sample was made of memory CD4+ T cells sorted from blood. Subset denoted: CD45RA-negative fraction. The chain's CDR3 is CASSLVQIKYTDTQYF. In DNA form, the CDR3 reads TGTGCCAGCAGCTTGGTCCAAATAAAATACACAGATACGCAGTATTTT. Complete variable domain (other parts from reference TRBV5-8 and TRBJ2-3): EAGVTQSPTHLIKTRGQQATLRCSPISGHTSVYWYQQALGLGLQFLLWYDEGEERNRGNFPPRFSGRQFPNYSSELNVNALELEDSALYLCASSLVQIKYTDTQYFGPGTRLTVL.